The 19 T cell receptor beta chains below all came from one sample that was sequenced in a study of T-cell memory formation after mild COVID-19. TCRdb passed the 5' RACE reads through MiXCR, listing each CDR3 protein once. The table has tens of thousands of distinct CDR3 sequences, 28% seen once. Sequencing input: PBMCs or a T cell subset sorted from them (not recorded which). The receptors shown here come from a young man who had mild COVID-19 (a few samples of this study predate the infection). Cell type and time point are not known.

V and J are TRBV4-1 and TRBJ2-7, with 10 bases fitting TRBD1. Germline-derived CDR1 and CDR2 are MGHRA and YSYEKL. With V trimmed by 4 bases and J by 5 bases, 5 bases remained unmatched. The CDR3 length is 14 residues. In DNA form, the CDR3 reads TGCGCCAGCAGCCTGGGACAGGGGATCGACGAGCAGTACTTC. Encoded protein: CASSLGQGIDEQYF.

The chain carries TRBV20-1 and TRBJ2-7; the match to TRBD2 covers 12 bases. Trimming cost V 5 bases and J 4 bases; bases outside gene matches: 3. The germline gives CDR1 DFQATT, CDR2 SNEGSKA (reference sequence). CDR3 size: 13 residues. CDR3 protein: CSALGLAGYEQYF. CDR3 nucleotides: TGCAGTGCTCTCGGACTAGCGGGATACGAGCAGTACTTC.

The V call is TRBV4-1, the J call TRBJ2-3, with D perhaps matching TRBD1 (6 bases). The CDR3 extends over 18 amino acids. Germline lookup yields CDR1 MGHRA and CDR2 YSYEKL. The ends were cut back, 3 bases at V and 1 base at J, with 20 bases in the middle. CDR3 in DNA: TGCGCCAGCAGCCAGGTGGGGGCTTTGAACGCGGGCACAGATACGCAGTATTTT. Amino acids: CASSQVGALNAGTDTQYF.

V and J are TRBV4-1 and TRBJ2-1, with 11 positions matching TRBD2. The CDR3 covers 16 residues. The V and J ends lost 2 bases and 4 bases, in that order; junction bases with no gene match: 4. The germline CDR1 and CDR2 sequences are MGHRA and YSYEKL. The CDR3 sequence: CASSQKLAGAYNEQFF. The CDR3 DNA reads as TGCGCCAGCAGCCAAAAACTAGCGGGGGCTTACAATGAGCAGTTCTTC.

In this sample, this clonotype turned up a few times. CDR3: CAISLGQSPVTDTQYF. The CDR3 nucleotides read TGTGCCATCAGTTTGGGACAATCCCCCGTGACAGATACGCAGTATTTT. The V call is TRBV10-3, the J call TRBJ2-3, with TRBD1 as a possible D gene (6 bases). V was cut by 5 bases and J by 3 bases, with 18 bases left in between. The CDR3 contains 16 residues. Per germline, CDR1 ENHRY and CDR2 SYGVKD.

The rearrangement joins TRBV7-3 to TRBJ2-1; D is undetermined. The V and J ends lost 4 bases and 4 bases respectively, with 8 bases between them. CDR3 size: 13 residues. Germline V gene data show CDR1 as SGHTA and CDR2 as FQGTGA. CDR3 sequence: CASSSTAYNEQFF. CDR3 sequence (DNA): TGTGCCAGCAGCTCGACGGCGTACAATGAGCAGTTCTTC.

This clonotype was seen only a few times. The chain is built from TRBV19 and TRBJ2-3; possibly TRBD1 for D (5 bases). V lost 8 bases, J lost 0 bases, and 12 bases lay in between. The germline V gene has CDR1 LNHDA and CDR2 SQIVND (reference sequence). The CDR3 has 14 residues. The CDR3 sequence: CASVDRASTDTQYF. The CDR3 bases are TGTGCCAGTGTCGACAGAGCTAGCACAGATACGCAGTATTTT.

This clonotype occurred a few times. This rearrangement joins TRBV6-5 to TRBJ1-5; a possible D gene is TRBD1 (5 bases). Germline assignment: CDR1 MNHEY and CDR2 SVGAGI. The CDR3 is 14 amino acids. Trimming took off 3 bases at V and 4 bases at J, with 10 bases between the two ends. CDR3 bases: TGTGCCAGCAGTTATGGGAGGGGAAATCAGCCCCAGCATTTT. This encodes CASSYGRGNQPQHF.

This clonotype turned up a few times. This sequence joins TRBV6-5 and TRBJ2-2, with D perhaps given as TRBD1 or TRBD2 (5 bases each). Trimming removed 2 bases from V and 6 bases from J, with 10 bases in between. Per the germline V gene, CDR1 is MNHEY and CDR2 is SVGAGI. There are 14 residues in the CDR3. The CDR3 protein is CASSYDVGAGELFF. The CDR3 DNA is TGTGCCAGCAGTTACGACGTGGGGGCCGGGGAGCTGTTTTTT.

The J gene is TRBJ2-5, the V gene TRBV2; D possibly corresponds to TRBD1 (5 bases). The CDR3 is 13 residues long. Germline V gene sequence: CDR1 SNHLY, CDR2 FYNNEI. Deletions cut 5 bases from V and 5 bases from J, with 12 bases between. The CDR3 is CASSTGQKETQYF. The CDR3 region has the DNA TGTGCCAGCAGTACAGGACAAAAGGAGACCCAGTACTTC.

This clonotype has a single count. The chain couples TRBV27 to TRBJ2-1, with TRBD1 matching 11 bases. CDR3 size: 15 residues. With 7 bases clipped from V and 9 bases from J, the junction kept 11 bases outside the gene matches. Germline V lookup: CDR1 MNHEY, CDR2 SMNVEV (reference sequence). CDR3 DNA: TGTGCCAGCAACCCCCCGGGACAGGGGGGTAGTGAGCAGTTCTTC. Protein sequence: CASNPPGQGGSEQFF.

This chain joins TRBV7-6 and TRBJ1-6, with D unclear. The V end lost 6 bases, the J end lost 10 bases, and 13 bases lay between the germline ends. The CDR3 extends over 13 amino acids. CDR1 SGHVS and CDR2 FNYEAQ come from the germline V gene. The CDR3 DNA reads as TGTGCCAGCAGTCCCTCTTTGGGATCACCCCTCCACTTT. Translating it yields CASSPSLGSPLHF. Supplemented by reference TRBV7-6 and TRBJ1-6, the full variable domain reads GAGVSQSPRYKVTKRGQDVALRCDPISGHVSLYWYRQALGQGPEFLTYFNYEAQQDKSGLPNDRFSAERPEGSISTLTIQRTEQRDSAMYRCASSPSLGSPLHFGNGTRLTVT.

This clonotype has a handful of counts. The chain has TRBV20-1 and TRBJ1-1; D remains ambiguous. CDR1 DFQATT and CDR2 SNEGSKA come from the germline V gene (reference sequence). V was cut by 3 bases and J by 4 bases, with 18 bases left in between. The CDR3 runs to 15 residues. The CDR3, as DNA: TGCAGTGCTAGGGTGGTTTATGTGGGTGCCACTGAAGCTTTCTTT. Translating gives CSARVVYVGATEAFF.

This rearrangement joins TRBV27 to TRBJ2-1; 9 bases map to TRBD1. V dropped 5 bases and J dropped 9; count of bases not matched to a gene: 5. Germline CDR1 MNHEY, CDR2 SMNVEV (reference sequence). The CDR3 has 13 residues. The CDR3 spells CASSNTGGLEQFF. Here the CDR3 DNA reads TGTGCCAGCAGTAACACAGGGGGCCTTGAGCAGTTCTTC.

The rearrangement uses TRBV28 and TRBJ2-3; 9 nucleotides line up with TRBD2. The V segment lost 6 bases and the J segment 2 bases; nucleotides outside the gene matches: 6. This CDR3 contains 15 residues. The germline V gene has CDR1 MDHEN and CDR2 SYDVKM. The CDR3, as DNA: TGTGCCAGCAGAAGAGTAGCGGGGGTCACAGATACGCAGTATTTT. Residues: CASRRVAGVTDTQYF.

This clonotype was seen more than once but under ten times. The V call is TRBV2, the J call TRBJ1-2; D may be TRBD1 (6 bases). This CDR3 has 12 residues. The V gene's germline CDR1 is SNHLY and CDR2 FYNNEI. Trimming cost V 7 bases and J 4 bases, with 10 bases left between them. The CDR3 protein is CASKGGTYGYTF. CDR3 nucleotide sequence: TGTGCCAGCAAGGGGGGCACCTATGGCTACACCTTC.

This clonotype was recorded a few times. The chain uses TRBV12-3 or TRBV12-4 and TRBJ2-2; a possible D gene is TRBD2 (7 bases). CDR3 size: 15 residues. The V end lost 8 bases, the J end lost 2 bases, and 15 bases lay between the germline ends. The CDR3 is CASRRRGGNTGELFF. Here the CDR3 DNA reads TGTGCCAGCCGAAGGCGCGGGGGCAACACCGGGGAGCTGTTTTTT.

This clonotype occurred a few times. The gene calls are TRBV19 and TRBJ2-3; TRBD1 matches 8 bases. Trimming at V came to 0 bases and at J to 4 bases, leaving 3 bases not matched to a gene. The CDR3 loop spans 15 amino acids. Per the germline V gene, CDR1 is LNHDA and CDR2 is SQIVND (reference sequence). CDR3 in DNA: TGTGCCAGTAGTATAGAGCAGGGGGCTGCAGATACGCAGTATTTT. Translating it yields CASSIEQGAADTQYF.

This clonotype was found a few times. J is TRBJ2-3 and V is TRBV10-3, with a tentative D call TRBD1 (5 bases). Germline V gives CDR1 ENHRY, CDR2 SYGVKD. The V end was cut by 6 bases, the J end by 5 bases, with 18 bases between. The CDR3 totals 15 residues. As DNA, the CDR3 is TGTGCCATCAGCCATCCAGACAGTGGATTAGATACGCAGTATTTT. It encodes CAISHPDSGLDTQYF.